This TCR beta chain derives from a study of T cell repertoires and HLA-DP antigens. On the study more broadly: In vitro CD4+ alloreactivity was against HeLa-presented HLA-DP. Alloantigens: one with one groove difference and one with approximately 11 differences versus self. Study-level findings and limits: Sorted CD137+ cells had clonality around 0.39 against both alloantigens, versus about 0.04 pre-culture.

The method was immunoSEQ multiplex PCR; TCRdb's version includes in-frame clones alone and lacks a portion of them. Among fewer than 95,000 clones listed, around nine tenths were seen once. J lost 6 bases, V lost 6 bases, and 6 bases had no gene match. This CDR3 comprises 13 residues. Germline assignment: CDR1 SGHNT and CDR2 YYREEE (reference sequence). In the case of this clone: The antigen is undetermined.

The receptor was isolated from a man in his fifties in good health and CMV-seronegative. Sequencing was done on a sample of CD4+ T cells from PBMCs. The rearrangement joins TRBV5-4 to TRBJ2-1; the match to TRBD2 covers 7 bases. The CDR3 coding sequence is TGTGCCAGCACCAGGTCGGGGGGCAATGAGCAGTTCTTC. It yields the protein CASTRSGGNEQFF.